This T cell receptor beta chain was profiled in a study of T cell responses to AZD1222 COVID-19 vaccine. Study-wide context: Second-dose recipients at about 4 or about 12 weeks were treated as one pooled group. Study outcomes and limitations: Donor demographics were predominantly white British with a female majority; clonal diversity may be underestimated. After the peak T cell response, and only then, were repertoires sampled.

TCRdb keeps only in-frame clones here, not all; method: immunoSEQ multiplex PCR. The sample yields 150,000 to 200,000 clones, roughly 92% seen once. On this clone itself: Its antigen remains unidentified.

This CDR3 spans 13 amino acids. V was cut by 5 bases and J by 3 bases, with 8 bases left in between. The V call is TRBV12-3 or TRBV12-4, the J call TRBJ1-3, with D unresolved. This TCR came from an adult in good health. Sequenced here: peripheral blood, sampled on day 0 of AZD1222 vaccination. The DNA for the CDR3 is TGTGCCAGCAGTCCCCTGATTGGAAACACCATATATTTT. This codes for CASSPLIGNTIYF.